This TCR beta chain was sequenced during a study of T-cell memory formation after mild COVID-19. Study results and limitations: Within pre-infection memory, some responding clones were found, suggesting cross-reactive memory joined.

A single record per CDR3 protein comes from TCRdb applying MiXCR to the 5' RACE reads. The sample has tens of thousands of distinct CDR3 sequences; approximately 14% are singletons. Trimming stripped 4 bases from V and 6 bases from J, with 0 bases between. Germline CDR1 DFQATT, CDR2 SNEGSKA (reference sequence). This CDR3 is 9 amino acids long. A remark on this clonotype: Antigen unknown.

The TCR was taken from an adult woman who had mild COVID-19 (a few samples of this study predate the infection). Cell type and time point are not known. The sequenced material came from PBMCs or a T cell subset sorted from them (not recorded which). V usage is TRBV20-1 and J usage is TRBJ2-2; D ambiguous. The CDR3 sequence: CSATGELFF. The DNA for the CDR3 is TGCAGTGCTACCGGGGAGCTGTTTTTT.